The T cell receptor beta chain under discussion was sequenced for a study of response to subunit inactivated influenza vaccine. There are 14 residues in the CDR3. The germline V gene has CDR1 MGHRA and CDR2 YSYEKL. V lost 1 base and J 7 bases, leaving 11 bases between the germline ends. TCRdb called the RT-PCR reads again in MiXCR, with one record for every CDR3 protein. The repertoire includes a few hundred thousand distinct CDR3 sequences, 21% of them detected once, and more than 8.5% sits in the top ten. The study, taken as a whole, reports: Authors suggested each seasonal influenza vaccination recruits few new T cells.

Notes on this clonotype: Its target is unknown.

This TCR derives from a man aged 50-75 years who received an inactivated influenza vaccine. The chain carries TRBV4-1 and TRBJ2-1, with D possibly matching TRBD1 (5 bases). The material was PBMCs from blood, obtained less than 22 months after vaccination. The CDR3 DNA reads TGCGCCAGCAGCCAAGGCCCTAAGGGGAATGAGCAGTTCTTC. Translated: CASSQGPKGNEQFF.